Presented here are 20 T cell receptor beta chains from one specimen sequenced in a study of blood T cell repertoires in COVID-19. This table comes from immunoSEQ multiplex PCR, and its TCRdb copy is limited to in-frame clones, with some not included. The sample lists hundreds of thousands of clones, 65% to 90% seen once, with 3% to 4% in the top ten. The source material was PBMCs or T cells enriched from blood (not recorded which). Receptors were obtained from a woman in her 40s with acute COVID-19.

CDR3 loop: CASSSLETGDTEAFF. As DNA, the CDR3 is TGTGCCAGCAGTTCCCTAGAGACAGGGGACACTGAAGCTTTCTTT. The chain employs TRBV25-1 and TRBJ1-1, with 8 nucleotides matching TRBD1. CDR1 and CDR2 from the germline V gene are MGHDK and SYGVNS. V lost 5 bases and J lost 3; bases outside the gene matches: 8. The CDR3 extends over 15 amino acids.

This chain uses TRBV27 with TRBJ2-3, with 8 bases identical to TRBD1. J lost 4 bases, V lost 5 bases, and 20 bases had no gene match. The CDR3 totals 19 residues. Germline-derived CDR1 and CDR2 are MNHEY and SMNVEV (reference sequence). CDR3 in DNA: TGTGCCAGCAGTAGTAGAGGAATACCCAGGGGGCGAAATTCAGATACGCAGTATTTT. The encoded protein is CASSSRGIPRGRNSDTQYF.

This chain connects TRBV5-1 to TRBJ1-2, with 8 bases aligning to TRBD1. Germline V gene sequence: CDR1 SGHRS, CDR2 YFSETQ. This CDR3 contains 14 residues. J gave up 3 bases and V 4 bases, and 5 bases lay outside the gene matches. CDR3 sequence reads: CASSPQTGDYGYTF. CDR3 in DNA: TGCGCCAGCAGCCCGCAGACAGGGGACTATGGCTACACCTTC.

This clone came up once. This chain connects TRBV24-1 to TRBJ1-2, with no clear D. This CDR3 comprises 13 residues. Trimming stripped 3 bases from V and 1 base from J, with 5 bases between. Germline V gene lookup returns CDR1 KGHDR and CDR2 SFDVKD. The CDR3 loop is CATSDGGNYGYTF. CDR3 sequence (DNA): TGTGCCACCAGTGATGGAGGTAACTATGGCTACACCTTC.

The gene calls are TRBV6-5 and TRBJ2-3, with D unresolved. In germline, CDR1 is MNHEY, CDR2 SVGAGI. The germline V and J ends were trimmed by 2 bases and 4 bases, with 10 bases remaining between them. The CDR3 covers 14 residues. As DNA, the CDR3 is TGTGCCAGCAGTTACGGTCTACGCGCAGATACGCAGTATTTT. It is translated as CASSYGLRADTQYF.

The V gene is TRBV7-6, the J gene TRBJ2-1, with 13 bases lining up with TRBD2. Germline CDR1 SGHVS, CDR2 FNYEAQ. After removal of 5 bases from V and 7 bases from J, the junction contained 11 bases not matched to a gene. The CDR3 sequence is 17 residues long. This chain's CDR3 is CASSPEGLAGTSNEQFF. CDR3 nucleotides: TGTGCCAGCAGCCCCGAGGGACTAGCGGGAACATCTAATGAGCAGTTCTTC.

J is TRBJ2-5 and V is TRBV5-1, with 9 bases lining up with TRBD2. Germline CDR1 reads SGHRS; CDR2 reads YFSETQ. The V gene end was trimmed by 7 bases and the J gene end by 3 bases; junction bases not matched to a gene: 7. This CDR3 has 14 residues. CDR3 amino acids: CASVAGGREETQYF. The CDR3 DNA is TGCGCCAGCGTTGCGGGAGGGCGGGAAGAGACCCAGTACTTC.

This rearrangement joins TRBV6-5 to TRBJ2-1; D might be TRBD2 (7 bases). Germline values: CDR1 MNHEY, CDR2 SVGAGI. CDR3 size: 13 residues. Trimming took off 7 bases at V and 8 bases at J, with 15 bases between the two ends. The CDR3 coding sequence is TGTGCCAGCACCATAGGGGGGGGCTATGAGCAGTTCTTC. It encodes CASTIGGGYEQFF.

V and J are TRBV5-1 and TRBJ1-2; 9 nucleotides match TRBD1. The junction had 13 bases not matched to a gene; V was cut back by 0 bases and J by 7 bases. The germline CDR1 and CDR2 sequences are SGHRS and YFSETQ. This CDR3 has 17 residues. The DNA of the CDR3 is TGCGCCAGCAGCTTGGAGGGACAGGGATTAGAAGGGGTTGGCTACACCTTC. Translating it yields CASSLEGQGLEGVGYTF.

This clone was picked up one time. V and J are TRBV3-1 (or the pseudogene TRBV3-2) and TRBJ1-5; 7 bases are shared with TRBD1. With V trimmed by 0 bases and J by 6 bases, 5 bases remained unmatched. The CDR3 is made up of 15 amino acids. Looked up from germline, CDR1 is LGHDT and CDR2 is YNNKEL (reference sequence). The chain's CDR3 is CASSQDTGAGQPQHF. In DNA, the CDR3 is TGTGCCAGCAGCCAAGATACAGGGGCAGGTCAGCCCCAGCATTTT.

This sequence joins TRBV9 and TRBJ1-6; no clear D gene. The CDR3 is made up of 14 amino acids. V shed 4 bases and J shed 5 bases, with 10 bases lying between them. Germline-derived CDR1 and CDR2 are SGDLS and YYNGEE. DNA for the CDR3: TGTGCCAGCAGCACAACCCCCGATAATTCACCCCTCCACTTT. Translating it yields CASSTTPDNSPLHF.

The V gene is TRBV28, the J gene TRBJ1-1, with TRBD1 as a possible D gene (6 bases). The CDR3 is made up of 12 amino acids. Deletions cut 6 bases from V and 7 bases from J, with 12 bases between. Looked up from germline, CDR1 is MDHEN and CDR2 is SYDVKM. CDR3 nucleotide sequence: TGTGCCAGCAGCCCAGGGGCGGATGAAGCTTTCTTT. Amino acids: CASSPGADEAFF.

The rearrangement links TRBV19 to TRBJ2-1, with D perhaps matching TRBD2 (6 bases). CDR1 and CDR2 (germline): LNHDA, SQIVND (reference sequence). V lost 6 bases and J lost 6, with 9 bases in between. The length of the CDR3 is 12 residues. CDR3 coding DNA: TGTGCCAGTAGCGGGAGAGGCAATGAGCAGTTCTTC. Residues: CASSGRGNEQFF.

V and J are TRBV12-3 or TRBV12-4 and TRBJ2-7; 10 nucleotides line up with TRBD2. With V trimmed by 6 bases and J by 7 bases, 6 bases remained unmatched. CDR3 length: 13 residues. For the CDR3, the DNA is TGTGCCAGCAGACCTAGCGGGAGCGAAGAGCAGTACTTC. This encodes CASRPSGSEEQYF.

V and J are TRBV18 and TRBJ2-1, with 13 bases matching TRBD2. V shed 3 bases, J shed 6 bases, and the junction held 11 bases outside the gene matches. Per the germline V gene, CDR1 is KGHSH and CDR2 is LQKENI. The CDR3 contains 18 residues. The CDR3 reads CASSPLTSTSGRANEQFF. The CDR3 DNA follows: TGTGCCAGCTCACCCCTCACATCTACTAGCGGGAGGGCCAATGAGCAGTTCTTC.

This clone was picked up many times. V usage is TRBV19 and J usage is TRBJ1-5; maybe TRBD1 (5 bases). CDR3 size: 16 residues. Between the trimmed V and J ends, which lost 2 bases and 2 bases, there was a span of 13 bases. CDR1 and CDR2 (germline): LNHDA, SQIVND (reference sequence). The CDR3 bases are TGTGCCAGTAGTATACGGTCGGGAGGGGGCAATCAGCCCCAGCATTTT. Its protein is CASSIRSGGGNQPQHF.

The rearrangement links TRBV4-1 to TRBJ2-2, with TRBD2 matching over 9 bases. The germline CDR1 and CDR2 sequences are MGHRA and YSYEKL. V lost 2 bases and J lost 9; bases outside the gene matches: 7. This CDR3 has 15 amino acids. The CDR3 DNA follows: TGCGCCAGCAGCCAATCCCCTGGGACTAGCAGGGAGCTGTTTTTT. Translated: CASSQSPGTSRELFF.

The chain links TRBV4-3 to TRBJ1-1; maybe TRBD1 (6 bases). This CDR3 region has 16 residues. Trimming stripped 4 bases from V and 5 bases from J, with 20 bases between. In germline, CDR1 is LGHNA, CDR2 YSLEER. The CDR3 DNA reads TGCGCCAGCAGCCCCGGGCAGGGGCTATCGAGTACTGAAGCTTTCTTT. Translated: CASSPGQGLSSTEAFF.

The chain employs TRBV28 and TRBJ1-1; D is unresolved. In germline, CDR1 is MDHEN, CDR2 SYDVKM. This CDR3 spans 13 amino acids. Trimming pared 7 bases from V and 1 base from J, leaving 10 bases between. CDR3 in amino acids: CASTVLSNTEAFF. The DNA of the CDR3 is TGTGCCAGCACTGTGTTATCGAACACTGAAGCTTTCTTT.

The J gene is TRBJ2-1, the V gene TRBV7-6; D gene unclear. The germline CDR1 and CDR2 sequences are SGHVS and FNYEAQ. CDR3 length equals 16 residues. Trimming left V 6 bases short and J 1 base short, with 16 bases between. CDR3 sequence: CASRPSYLVSYNEQFF. The CDR3 DNA sequence: TGTGCCAGCAGGCCGTCCTACCTGGTTTCCTACAATGAGCAGTTCTTC. Full variable domain (rest looked up from reference TRBV7-6 and TRBJ2-1): GAGVSQSPRYKVTKRGQDVALRCDPISGHVSLYWYRQALGQGPEFLTYFNYEAQQDKSGLPNDRFSAERPEGSISTLTIQRTEQRDSAMYRCASRPSYLVSYNEQFFGPGTRLTVL.